These T cell receptor beta chains were read from a single sample in a study of blood T cell repertoires in COVID-19. Method: immunoSEQ multiplex PCR; TCRdb's copy keeps in-frame clones and lacks some. Of about 160,000 clones listed, about four fifths are singletons. Input material: peripheral blood. Every receptor here comes from a woman aged 60 to 75 with COVID-19, enrolled during active disease. CDR3s leave out the opening cysteine and the closing phenylalanine or tryptophan. The order of the fields is J gene, V gene, CDR3 protein.

TRBJ2-7,TRBV29-1,SVMTGEAEQY
TRBJ2-7,TRBV28,ASRTDLGTEDGEQY
TRBJ2-1,TRBV11-3,ASSGSGGYGEQF
TRBJ2-2,TRBV24-1,ATSVTQTGNTGELF
TRBJ1-5,TRBV6-1,ASSDLTGGGQPQH
TRBJ2-2,TRBV11-3,ASSLAGYGGELF
TRBJ1-5,TRBV5-1,ASSLDVGRNQPQH
TRBJ2-2,TRBV11-2,ASSSTSGSTGELF
TRBJ2-1,TRBV11-2,ASSSVAGVSYNEQF
TRBJ2-5,TRBV4-3,ASSRQVHEETQY
TRBJ1-2,TRBV11-2,ASSINSGHLIYGYT
TRBJ1-2,TRBV29-1,SVEKPGDYGYT
TRBJ1-1,TRBV18,ASSPRGHSTEAF
TRBJ2-1,TRBV5-1,ASSARQGNNEQF
TRBJ2-1,TRBV28,ASSFPTGGIWNEQF
TRBJ1-2,TRBV19,ASNPTGTGFGYT
TRBJ2-5,TRBV28,ASSSSGTGVVPLN
TRBJ1-4,TRBV2,ASSVTGYNEKLF
TRBJ2-5,TRBV6-5,ASQGVGQETQY
TRBJ2-7,TRBV28,ASSLDTYEQY
TRBJ2-7,TRBV27,ASSRTSGAYEQY
TRBJ1-3,TRBV15,ATRGGEGYGNTIY
TRBJ1-4,TRBV6-1,ASSEELQGISVFNEKLF
TRBJ2-1,TRBV7-2,ASSFNLAGGPGDEQF
TRBJ1-4,TRBV28,ASSPGGDEKLF
TRBJ2-1,TRBV5-4,ASSPHGTSGSREQF
TRBJ2-3,TRBV3-1/TRBV3-2,ASSPRTSLVSTDTQY
TRBJ1-1,TRBV5-1,ASRPRTANTEAF
TRBJ1-1,TRBV7-8,ASSLTGVYTEAF
TRBJ2-7,TRBV6-2/TRBV6-3,ASSIAVAYEQY
TRBJ1-2,TRBV5-6,ASSLMVRERNYGYT
TRBJ1-6,TRBV30,ASSFNSPLH
TRBJ1-6,TRBV5-4,ASSLGDGGGNSPLH
TRBJ2-1,TRBV15,ATSRGPSGGLREQF
TRBJ1-4,TRBV5-6,ASTLATGGEYEKLF
TRBJ1-4,TRBV9,ASSVAGGGRNEKLF
TRBJ1-3,TRBV10-3,AISLTGSGNTIY
TRBJ2-1,TRBV24-1,ATSESGGSDEQF
TRBJ2-1,TRBV5-5,ASSLFSGGPYNEQF
TRBJ2-7,TRBV5-1,ASSLGQGAYEQY
TRBJ2-4,TRBV10-2,ASRDGLAGRGTKNIQY
TRBJ1-6,TRBV21-1,ASSIRDRGLCSPLH
TRBJ2-7,TRBV7-6,ASSLMSPSGTLTYEQY
TRBJ1-5,TRBV7-8,ASSPRRGYQPQH
TRBJ2-1,TRBV20-1,SAPNEQF
TRBJ1-6,TRBV2,ASSFRQGEALH
TRBJ2-1,TRBV9,ASSSGNNNEQF
TRBJ1-2,TRBV2,ASRTGTGNHGYT
TRBJ1-2,TRBV29-1,SVSLEANYGYT
TRBJ1-4,TRBV19,ASSAGTGTEKLF
TRBJ2-5,TRBV7-2,ASSPRLAGRQETQY
TRBJ2-1,TRBV7-6,ASSLASGGVREQF
TRBJ1-6,TRBV28,ATVTARVTSPLH
TRBJ2-1,TRBV12-3/TRBV12-4,ASRPPTRLEQF
TRBJ1-2,TRBV5-5,ASSFGQFYYGYT
TRBJ1-2,TRBV2,ASSGWTGDGYT
TRBJ2-5,TRBV18,ASSPRTSGGARETQY
TRBJ1-2,TRBV10-1,ASSARHRGLSGYT
TRBJ1-2,TRBV12-3/TRBV12-4,ASSVLFYGYT